Sequencing of this TCR beta chain was carried out in a study of cytomegalovirus exposure and HLA in healthy donors. The J segment lost 2 bases and the V segment lost 1 base, leaving 5 bases of the junction unmatched. This CDR3 spans 15 amino acids. Germline V gene lookup returns CDR1 KGHSH and CDR2 LQKENI. In the PCR, 60 Vbeta and 13 Jbeta primers were used. This table comes from immunoSEQ multiplex PCR, and its TCRdb copy is limited to in-frame clones, with some not included. The sample gives over 100,000 clones, less than 70% of which show up once; roughly 2% is in the top ten. This chain uses TRBV18 with TRBJ2-7, with 7 bases aligning to TRBD2. The specimen sequenced was PBMCs. This sequence originates from a woman aged 30 to 39 in good health and CMV-seronegative. The CDR3 spells CASSPQRLATYEQYF. For the CDR3, the DNA is TGTGCCAGCTCACCACAAAGACTAGCTACCTACGAGCAGTACTTC.